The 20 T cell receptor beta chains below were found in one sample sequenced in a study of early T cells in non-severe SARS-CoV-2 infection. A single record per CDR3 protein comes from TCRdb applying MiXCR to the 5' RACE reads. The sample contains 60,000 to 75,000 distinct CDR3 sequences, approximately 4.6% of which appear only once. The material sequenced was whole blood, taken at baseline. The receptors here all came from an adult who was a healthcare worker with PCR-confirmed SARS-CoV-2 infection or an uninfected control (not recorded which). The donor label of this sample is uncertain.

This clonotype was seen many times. The CDR3 region is CASSSFTYRGYEQYF. The CDR3 bases are TGTGCCAGCAGCTCCTTTACATACAGGGGCTACGAGCAGTACTTC. The rearrangement joins TRBV11-2 to TRBJ2-7; 7 bases fit TRBD1. CDR1 and CDR2 from the germline V gene are SGHAT and FQNNGV. This CDR3 is 15 amino acids long. J was trimmed by 3 bases and V by 4 bases; bases with no gene match: 9.

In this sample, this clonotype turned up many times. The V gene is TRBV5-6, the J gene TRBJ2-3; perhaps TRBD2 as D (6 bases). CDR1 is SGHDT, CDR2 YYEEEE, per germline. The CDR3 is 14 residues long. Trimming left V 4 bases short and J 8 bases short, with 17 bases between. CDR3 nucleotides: TGTGCCAGCAGCCGGAGGGACGGACAATTTACGCAGTATTTT. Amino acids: CASSRRDGQFTQYF.

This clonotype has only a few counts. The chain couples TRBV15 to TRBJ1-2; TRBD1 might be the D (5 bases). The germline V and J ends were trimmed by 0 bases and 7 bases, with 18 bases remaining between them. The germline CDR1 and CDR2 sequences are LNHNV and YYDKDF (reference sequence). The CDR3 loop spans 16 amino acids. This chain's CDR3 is CATSRDRAGTRSGYTF. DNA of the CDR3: TGTGCCACCAGCAGAGATCGGGCAGGGACCCGTTCTGGCTACACCTTC.

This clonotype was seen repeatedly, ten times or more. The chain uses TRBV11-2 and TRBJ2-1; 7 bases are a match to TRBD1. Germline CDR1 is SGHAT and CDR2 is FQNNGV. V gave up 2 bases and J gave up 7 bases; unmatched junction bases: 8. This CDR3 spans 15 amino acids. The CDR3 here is CASSLTGETWNEQFF. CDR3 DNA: TGTGCCAGCAGCTTAACAGGGGAGACTTGGAATGAGCAGTTCTTC.

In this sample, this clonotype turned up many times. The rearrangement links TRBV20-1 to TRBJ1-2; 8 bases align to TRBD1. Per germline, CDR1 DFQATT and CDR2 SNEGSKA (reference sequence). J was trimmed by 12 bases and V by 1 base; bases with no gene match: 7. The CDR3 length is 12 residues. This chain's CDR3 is CSARVQGAINTF. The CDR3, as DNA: TGCAGTGCTAGAGTTCAGGGGGCTATAAACACCTTC.

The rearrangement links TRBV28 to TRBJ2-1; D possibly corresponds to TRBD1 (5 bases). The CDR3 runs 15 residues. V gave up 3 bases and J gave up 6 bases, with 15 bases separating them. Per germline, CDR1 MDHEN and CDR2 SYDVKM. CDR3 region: CASSFPRESRNEQFF. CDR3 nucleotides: TGTGCCAGCAGTTTTCCCAGGGAAAGTCGCAATGAGCAGTTCTTC.

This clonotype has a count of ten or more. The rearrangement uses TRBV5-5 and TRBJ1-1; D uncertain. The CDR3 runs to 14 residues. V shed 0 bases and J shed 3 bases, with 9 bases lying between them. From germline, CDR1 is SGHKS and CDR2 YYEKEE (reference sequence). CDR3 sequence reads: CASSLVGSDTEAFF. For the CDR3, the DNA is TGTGCCAGCAGCTTGGTAGGCAGCGACACTGAAGCTTTCTTT.

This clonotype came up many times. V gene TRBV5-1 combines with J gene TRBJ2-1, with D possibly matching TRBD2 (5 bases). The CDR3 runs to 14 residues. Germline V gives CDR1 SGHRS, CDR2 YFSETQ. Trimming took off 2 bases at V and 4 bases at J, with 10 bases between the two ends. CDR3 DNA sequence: TGCGCCAGCAGCTTAAGGACTGGTTACAATGAGCAGTTCTTC. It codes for CASSLRTGYNEQFF. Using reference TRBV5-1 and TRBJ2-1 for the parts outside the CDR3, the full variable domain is KAGVTQTPRYLIKTRGQQVTLSCSPISGHRSVSWYQQTPGQGLQFLFEYFSETQRNKGNFPGRFSGRQFSNSRSEMNVSTLELGDSALYLCASSLRTGYNEQFFGPGTRLTVL.

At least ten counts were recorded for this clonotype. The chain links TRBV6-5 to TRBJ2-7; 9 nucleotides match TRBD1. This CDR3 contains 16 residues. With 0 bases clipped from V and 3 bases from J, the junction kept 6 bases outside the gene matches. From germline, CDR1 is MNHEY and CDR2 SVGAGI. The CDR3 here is CASSYSMTGGIYEQYF. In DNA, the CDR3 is TGTGCCAGCAGTTACTCGATGACAGGGGGGATCTACGAGCAGTACTTC.

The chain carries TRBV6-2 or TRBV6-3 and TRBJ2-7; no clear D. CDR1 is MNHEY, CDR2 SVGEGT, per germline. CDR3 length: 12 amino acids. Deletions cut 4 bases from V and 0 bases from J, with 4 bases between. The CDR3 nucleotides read TGTGCCAGCAGTTTACTCTCCTACGAGCAGTACTTC. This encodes CASSLLSYEQYF.

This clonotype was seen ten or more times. In nucleotides, the CDR3 is TGTGCCAGCAGCTTCGGGGATAGCTCCTACGAGCAGTACTTC. Residues: CASSFGDSSYEQYF. This chain joins TRBV7-2 and TRBJ2-7, with a possible D match to TRBD2 (5 bases). Trimming removed 3 bases at V and 0 bases at J, with 9 bases between. The CDR3 contains 14 residues. Germline CDR1 is SGHTA and CDR2 is FQGNSA.

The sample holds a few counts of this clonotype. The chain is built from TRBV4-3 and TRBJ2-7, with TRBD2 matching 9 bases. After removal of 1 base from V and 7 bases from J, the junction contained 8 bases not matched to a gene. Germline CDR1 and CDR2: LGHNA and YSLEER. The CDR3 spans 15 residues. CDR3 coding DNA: TGCGCCAGCAGCCAAGCCGGTAGCGGGGGTTGGGAGCAGTACTTC. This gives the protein CASSQAGSGGWEQYF.

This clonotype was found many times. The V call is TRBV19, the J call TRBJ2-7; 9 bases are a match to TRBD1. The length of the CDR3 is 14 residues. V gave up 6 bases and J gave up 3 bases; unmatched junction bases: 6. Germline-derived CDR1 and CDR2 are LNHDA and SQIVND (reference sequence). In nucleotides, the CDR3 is TGTGCCAGTAGCCGGACAGGGGTGGTCTACGAGCAGTACTTC. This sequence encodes CASSRTGVVYEQYF.

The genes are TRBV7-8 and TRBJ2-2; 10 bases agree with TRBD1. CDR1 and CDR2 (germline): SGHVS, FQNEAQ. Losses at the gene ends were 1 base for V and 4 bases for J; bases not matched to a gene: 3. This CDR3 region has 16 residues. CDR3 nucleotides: TGTGCCAGCAGCTTAGTTGGGACAGGGGCCACCGGGGAGCTGTTTTTT. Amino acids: CASSLVGTGATGELFF.

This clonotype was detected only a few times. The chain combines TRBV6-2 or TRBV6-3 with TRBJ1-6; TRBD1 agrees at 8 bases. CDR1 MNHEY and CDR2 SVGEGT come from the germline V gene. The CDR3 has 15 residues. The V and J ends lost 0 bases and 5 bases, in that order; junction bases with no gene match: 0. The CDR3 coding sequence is TGTGCCAGCAGTTACTCGACAGGGGATAATTCACCCCTCCACTTT. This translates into CASSYSTGDNSPLHF.

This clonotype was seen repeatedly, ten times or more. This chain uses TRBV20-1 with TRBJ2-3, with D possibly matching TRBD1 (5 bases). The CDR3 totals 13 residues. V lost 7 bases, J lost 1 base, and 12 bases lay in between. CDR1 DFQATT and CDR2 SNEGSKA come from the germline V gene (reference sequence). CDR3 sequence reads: CSVLDTGTDTQYF. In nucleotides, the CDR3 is TGCAGTGTTTTGGACACCGGCACAGATACGCAGTATTTT.

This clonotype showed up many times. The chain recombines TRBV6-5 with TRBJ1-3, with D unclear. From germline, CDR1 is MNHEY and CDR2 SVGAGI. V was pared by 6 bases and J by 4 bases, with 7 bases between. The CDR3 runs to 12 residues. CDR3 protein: CASSPGGNTIYF. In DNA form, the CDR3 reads TGTGCCAGCAGCCCCGGAGGAAACACCATATATTTT.

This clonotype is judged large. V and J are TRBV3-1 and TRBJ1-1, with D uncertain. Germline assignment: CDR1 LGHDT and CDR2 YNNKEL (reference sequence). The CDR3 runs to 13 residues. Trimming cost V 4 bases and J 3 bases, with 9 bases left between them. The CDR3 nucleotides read TGTGCCAGCAGCCCCTCAACCGACACTGAAGCTTTCTTT. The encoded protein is CASSPSTDTEAFF.

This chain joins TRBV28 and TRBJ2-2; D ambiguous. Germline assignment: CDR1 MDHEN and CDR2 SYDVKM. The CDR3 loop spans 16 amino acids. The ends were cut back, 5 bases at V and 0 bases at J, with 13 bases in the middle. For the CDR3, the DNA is TGTGCCAGCAGTCCATCGGGCACCACGAACACCGGGGAGCTGTTTTTT. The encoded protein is CASSPSGTTNTGELFF.

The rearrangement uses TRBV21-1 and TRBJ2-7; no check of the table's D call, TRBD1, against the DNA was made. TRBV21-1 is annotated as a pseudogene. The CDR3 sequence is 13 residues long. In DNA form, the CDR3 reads TGTGCCAGCAGCATAACAGGGCCCTACGAGCAGTACTTC. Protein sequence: CASSITGPYEQYF.